This TCR beta chain was identified in a study of pediatric ulcerative colitis. Points from the study as a whole: Repertoires came from total lymphocyte DNA, so rare subsets like regulatory T cells may be missed. A couple of patients had blood samples with substantially reduced template counts.

Germline V gene lookup returns CDR1 SGHNT and CDR2 YENEEA. V was clipped by 3 bases and J by 1 base, with 5 bases between them. The CDR3 runs to 13 residues. Up to 500,000 reads were sequenced per sample. The method was immunoSEQ multiplex PCR; TCRdb's version includes in-frame clones alone and lacks a portion of them. The repertoire holds tens of thousands of clones, with approximately 87% as singletons. As regards this clone: Its antigen is undetermined.

The source material was blood. The chain recombines TRBV11-3 with TRBJ2-3, with no clear D. This sequence originates from a boy aged 5-17 years who was a control in a study of pediatric ulcerative colitis. The CDR3 nucleotides read TGTGCCAGCAGCTTCTACCGCACAGATACGCAGTATTTT. Its protein product is CASSFYRTDTQYF. Full variable domain (rest looked up from reference TRBV11-3 and TRBJ2-3): EAGVVQSPRYKIIEKKQPVAFWCNPISGHNTLYWYLQNLGQGPELLIRYENEEAVDDSQLPKDRFSAERLKGVDSTLKIQPAELGDSAVYLCASSFYRTDTQYFGPGTRLTVL.